This is a list of T cell receptor beta chains from one sample in a study of shared clonotypes between healthy human individuals. The protocol was immunoSEQ multiplex PCR, while the TCRdb copy is restricted to in-frame clones and leaves out a portion. The sample records 2 million or so clones, roughly 94% being singletons. Material: naive CD4+ T cells sorted from blood. Source of these receptors: a man aged 18 to 29 in good health. Each CDR3 is given with its conserved first and last residue. A D gene is named only where the DNA matches it firmly. Size values are once, few and many counts, or a class for expanded clones, and some rows have none.

v_call,d_call,clone_size,j_call,cdr3_aa,cdr3_nt
TRBV30,NA,NA,TRBJ1-1,CAWRRQKNTEAFF,TGTGCCTGGAGAAGGCAGAAGAACACTGAAGCTTTCTTT
TRBV21-1,NA,NA,TRBJ1-5,CASSKRAGTNQPQHF,TGTGCCAGCAGCAAAAGGGCAGGGACTAATCAGCCCCAGCATTTT
TRBV2,NA,NA,TRBJ1-6,CASSSMPAPSSYNSPLHF,TGTGCCAGCAGCAGTATGCCGGCCCCCAGCTCCTATAATTCACCCCTCCACTTT
TRBV4-1,NA,NA,TRBJ2-7,CASSQEVRGEQYF,TGCGCCAGCAGCCAAGAGGTAAGGGGAGAGCAGTACTTC
TRBV6-5,NA,NA,TRBJ2-2,CASSYEENRVAGELFF,TGTGCCAGCAGTTACGAAGAAAACCGGGTCGCCGGGGAGCTGTTTTTT
TRBV5-1,NA,NA,TRBJ1-4,CASTSGATNEKLFF,TGCGCCAGCACCTCGGGGGCAACTAATGAAAAACTGTTTTTT
TRBV18,NA,NA,TRBJ2-3,CASSPPNRLSDTQYF,TGTGCCAGCTCACCACCGAATCGTCTGTCCGATACGCAGTATTTT
TRBV5-1,NA,NA,TRBJ1-3,CASSQAGTSGNTIYF,TGCGCCAGCAGTCAAGCCGGGACCTCTGGAAACACCATATATTTT
TRBV10-3,TRBD1,NA,TRBJ2-2,CAISAPTGSGELFF,TGTGCCATAAGTGCCCCGACAGGGTCGGGGGAGCTGTTTTTT
TRBV5-4,NA,NA,TRBJ1-1,CASSVDQLEAFF,TGTGCCAGCAGCGTGGACCAACTCGAAGCTTTCTTT
TRBV10-3,NA,NA,TRBJ2-7,CAITRGELSSYEQYF,TGTGCCATCACCCGAGGGGAGCTGAGCTCCTACGAGCAGTACTTC
TRBV18,TRBD1,NA,TRBJ1-4,CASSRPGQGGEKLFF,TGTGCCAGCTCAAGACCGGGACAGGGAGGGGAAAAACTGTTTTTT
TRBV5-4,NA,NA,TRBJ2-7,CASSLAGSSSYEQYF,TGTGCCAGCAGCTTGGCTGGTTCGAGCTCCTACGAGCAGTACTTC
TRBV6-5,NA,NA,TRBJ1-5,CASSSLPGQPQHF,TGTGCCAGCAGCTCCCTGCCAGGTCAGCCCCAGCATTTT
TRBV29-1,TRBD1,NA,TRBJ2-7,CSVGQGSYEQYF,TGCAGCGTGGGACAGGGAAGCTACGAGCAGTACTTC
TRBV11-3,NA,NA,TRBJ1-1,CASSMDGNTEAFF,TGTGCCAGCAGCATGGACGGGAACACTGAAGCTTTCTTT
TRBV27,NA,NA,TRBJ2-6,CASSSPGGGISGANVLTF,TGTGCCAGCAGTTCCCCGGGTGGGGGTATATCTGGGGCCAACGTCCTGACTTTC
TRBV28,NA,NA,TRBJ2-6,CASSLGTFSGANVLTF,TGTGCCAGCAGCCTTGGGACTTTCTCTGGGGCCAACGTCCTGACTTTC
TRBV11-2,TRBD1,NA,TRBJ1-4,CASSLQGGTNEKLFF,TGTGCCAGCAGCTTACAGGGGGGGACTAATGAAAAACTGTTTTTT
TRBV7-7,NA,NA,TRBJ2-5,CASSVASGGQETQYF,TGTGCTAGCAGCGTTGCTAGTGGGGGGCAGGAGACCCAGTACTTC
TRBV6-5,NA,NA,TRBJ1-1,CASSRGTEAFF,TGTGCCAGCAGTCGGGGGACTGAAGCTTTCTTT
TRBV19,NA,NA,TRBJ2-7,CASSPQQGVTEQYF,TGTGCCAGTAGTCCCCAACAGGGAGTGACCGAGCAGTACTTC
TRBV18,NA,NA,TRBJ1-6,CASSPPGENSPLHF,TGTGCCAGCTCACCCCCGGGGGAGAATTCACCCCTCCACTTT
TRBV18,TRBD1,NA,TRBJ2-5,CASSPRQGYETQYF,TGTGCCAGCTCACCACGACAGGGTTATGAGACCCAGTACTTC
TRBV9,NA,NA,TRBJ1-1,CASSVAGGNTEAFF,TGTGCCAGCAGCGTAGCAGGTGGTAACACTGAAGCTTTCTTT
TRBV6-6,TRBD1,NA,TRBJ2-3,CASSYKTGFSTDTQYF,TGTGCCAGCAGTTACAAGACAGGGTTCAGCACAGATACGCAGTATTTT
TRBV27,NA,NA,TRBJ1-5,CASSLTGTQPQHF,TGTGCCAGCAGTTTAACAGGAACCCAGCCCCAGCATTTT
TRBV11-2,NA,NA,TRBJ2-5,CASSLKQYQETQYF,TGTGCCAGCAGCTTAAAACAGTACCAAGAGACCCAGTACTTC
TRBV7-9,NA,once,TRBJ1-1,CASRGRNTEAFF,TGTGCCAGCAGGGGTCGGAACACTGAAGCTTTCTTT
TRBV7-2,TRBD2,NA,TRBJ2-2,CASSRGLAGVPGELFF,TGTGCCAGCAGCAGGGGACTAGCGGGAGTTCCGGGGGAGCTGTTTTTT
TRBV20-1,NA,NA,TRBJ1-2,CSGIHTYGYTF,TGCAGTGGTATCCACACCTATGGCTACACCTTC
TRBV15,TRBD1,NA,TRBJ1-5,CATSRGDSSNQPQHF,TGTGCCACCAGCAGAGGGGACAGTAGCAATCAGCCCCAGCATTTT
TRBV4-1,TRBD2,NA,TRBJ2-2,CASSQRTSGSPFTGELFF,TGCGCCAGCAGCCAGAGGACTAGCGGGAGCCCTTTCACCGGGGAGCTGTTTTTT
TRBV2,NA,NA,TRBJ2-3,CASRGGGGSTDTQYF,TGTGCCAGCAGGGGTGGTGGGGGTAGCACAGATACGCAGTATTTT
TRBV7-7,NA,NA,TRBJ2-5,CASSQDRQETQYF,TGTGCTAGCAGCCAAGACAGGCAAGAGACCCAGTACTTC
TRBV18,NA,once,TRBJ2-7,CASSPQSYEQYF,TGTGCCAGCTCACCACAGTCATACGAGCAGTACTTC
TRBV30,NA,NA,TRBJ2-1,CAWSVTGPSYNEQFF,TGTGCCTGGAGTGTAACAGGGCCCTCCTACAATGAGCAGTTCTTC
TRBV28,NA,NA,TRBJ2-3,CASRGQYTDTQYF,TGTGCCAGCAGGGGGCAGTACACAGATACGCAGTATTTT
TRBV7-9,TRBD1,NA,TRBJ1-1,CASSRQGANTEAFF,TGTGCCAGCAGCCGACAGGGGGCAAACACTGAAGCTTTCTTT
TRBV7-2,NA,NA,TRBJ2-7,CASSGRTYEQYF,TGTGCCAGCAGCGGGAGAACCTACGAGCAGTACTTC
TRBV4-3,NA,NA,TRBJ1-5,CASSQGTSSNQPQHF,TGCGCCAGCAGCCAAGGTACCTCTAGCAATCAGCCCCAGCATTTT
TRBV19,NA,few,TRBJ1-5,CASSISGRQPQHF,TGTGCCAGTAGTATATCAGGGAGGCAGCCCCAGCATTTT
TRBV7-9,NA,NA,TRBJ2-7,CASSLGVSGTDSYEQYF,TGTGCCAGCAGCTTAGGAGTTTCCGGGACCGACTCCTACGAGCAGTACTTC
TRBV2,NA,once,TRBJ2-7,CASRARPMSYEQYF,TGTGCCAGCAGAGCTCGGCCGATGAGCTACGAGCAGTACTTC
TRBV6-5,NA,NA,TRBJ1-3,CASSSGFSSGNTIYF,TGTGCCAGCAGCTCAGGGTTTAGCTCTGGAAACACCATATATTTT
TRBV2,NA,NA,TRBJ2-2,CASSEKRGSGELFF,TGTGCCAGCAGTGAGAAGCGAGGGTCCGGGGAGCTGTTTTTT
TRBV28,TRBD1,once,TRBJ1-2,CASRSPGQGSDYGYTF,TGTGCCAGCAGGTCGCCGGGACAGGGTTCCGACTATGGCTACACCTTC
TRBV20-1,NA,NA,TRBJ2-2,CSAFSYGELFF,TGCAGTGCGTTCTCTTACGGGGAGCTGTTTTTT